This T cell receptor (beta chain) derives from a study of blood T cell repertoires in COVID-19. The germline V gene has CDR1 SGHRS and CDR2 YFSETQ. Trimming shortened V by 3 bases and J by 2 bases, and 10 bases separated the two germline ends. The length of the CDR3 is 14 residues. Clones were read by immunoSEQ multiplex PCR, and TCRdb kept only the in-frame ones, dropping some. This table has just over 250,000 clones, about 89% appearing once. What was sequenced was peripheral blood. This chain connects TRBV5-1 to TRBJ2-3; a possible D gene is TRBD1 (6 bases). This clonotype was sampled from a man aged 40-50 years who had recovered from COVID-19. CDR3 nucleotide sequence: TGCGCCAGCAGCTCAGGACAGCACACAGATACGCAGTATTTT. Translating it yields CASSSGQHTDTQYF.